This T cell receptor beta chain was sequenced during a study of blood T cell repertoires in COVID-19. As processed by the authors: Reference gene primer amplification in the assay estimated nucleated cell counts. TCRdb's copy holds only in-frame clones and misses some; the assay was immunoSEQ multiplex PCR. D and trimming come from the DNA, and the V and J calls and clone size come from that table. Of roughly 500,000 clones listed, approximately 89% are singletons. CDR3 size: 22 residues. With V trimmed by 1 base and J by 1 base, 19 bases remained unmatched. Germline V gives CDR1 SGHVS, CDR2 FQNEAQ. This chain connects TRBV7-8 to TRBJ2-1; TRBD2 aligns across 10 bases. The sequencing input was peripheral blood. The clonotype was recovered from a man aged 18 to 29 with COVID-19, enrolled during active disease. Written as DNA, the CDR3 is TGTGCCAGCAGCTTAGGGTCCCACAGGGCCAGCGGGGGGGCCCGGTCCTACAATGAGCAGTTCTTC. Amino acid sequence: CASSLGSHRASGGARSYNEQFF. The full variable domain, with the rest looked up from reference TRBV7-8 and TRBJ2-1, is GAGVSQSPRYKVAKRGQDVALRCDPISGHVSLFWYQQALGQGPEFLTYFQNEAQLDKSGLPSDRFFAERPEGSVSTLKIQRTQQEDSAVYLCASSLGSHRASGGARSYNEQFFGPGTRLTVL.